This TCR beta chain comes out of a study of PD-1 blockade in classical Hodgkin lymphoma. Some clones are missing from TCRdb's copy, which holds only in-frame ones; the method was immunoSEQ multiplex PCR. Here the sample spans some 63,000 clones, roughly 90% being singletons. As to this clone: What it binds is not known.

General study findings and limits: Newly diagnosed patients reportedly had lower baseline TCR diversity than healthy donors.

Following autologous stem cell transplantation, relapse occurred in every patient, and exposure to brentuximab vedotin varied. The V gene lost 0 bases and the J gene lost 4 bases, with 7 bases spanning the gap. This CDR3 has 13 residues. CDR1 and CDR2 (germline): SGHNT, YYREEE (reference sequence). The sample here was peripheral blood mononuclear cells (PBMCs), taken at baseline. The origin of this receptor is a human donor with classical Hodgkin lymphoma. The rearrangement uses TRBV5-4 and TRBJ1-1; tentatively, D is TRBD1 (5 bases). The CDR3 DNA reads as TGTGCCAGCAGCTTGGATGGGGGCACTGAAGCTTTCTTT. It codes for CASSLDGGTEAFF.